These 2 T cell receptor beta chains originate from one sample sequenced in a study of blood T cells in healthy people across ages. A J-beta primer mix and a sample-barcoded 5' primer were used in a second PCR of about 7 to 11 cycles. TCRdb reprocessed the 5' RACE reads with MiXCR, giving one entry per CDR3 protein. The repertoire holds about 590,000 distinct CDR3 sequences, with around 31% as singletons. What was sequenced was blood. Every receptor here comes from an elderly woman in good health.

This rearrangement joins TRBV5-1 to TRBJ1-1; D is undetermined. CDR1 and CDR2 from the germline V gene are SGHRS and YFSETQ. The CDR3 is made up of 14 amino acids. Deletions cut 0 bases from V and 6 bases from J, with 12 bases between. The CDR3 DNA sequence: TGCGCCAGCAGCTTGGCCGGAGGAGGCCCTGAAGCTTTCTTT. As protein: CASSLAGGGPEAFF.

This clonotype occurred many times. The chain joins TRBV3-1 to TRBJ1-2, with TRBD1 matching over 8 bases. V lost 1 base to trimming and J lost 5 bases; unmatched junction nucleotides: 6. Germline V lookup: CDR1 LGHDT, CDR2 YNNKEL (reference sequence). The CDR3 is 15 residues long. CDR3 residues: CASSQGAGGAYGYTF. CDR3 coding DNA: TGTGCCAGCAGCCAAGGAGCAGGGGGCGCGTATGGCTACACCTTC.